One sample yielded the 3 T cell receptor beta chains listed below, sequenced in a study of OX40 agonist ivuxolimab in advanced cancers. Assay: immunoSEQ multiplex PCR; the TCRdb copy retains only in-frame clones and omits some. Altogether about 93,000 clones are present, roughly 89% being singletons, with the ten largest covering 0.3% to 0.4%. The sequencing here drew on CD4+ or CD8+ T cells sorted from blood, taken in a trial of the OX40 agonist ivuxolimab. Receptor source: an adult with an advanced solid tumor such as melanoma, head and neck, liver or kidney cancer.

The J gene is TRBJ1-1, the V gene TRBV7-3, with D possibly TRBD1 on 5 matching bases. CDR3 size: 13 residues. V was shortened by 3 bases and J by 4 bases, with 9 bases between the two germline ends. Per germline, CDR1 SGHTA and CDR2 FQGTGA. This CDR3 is CASSLGPLTEAFF. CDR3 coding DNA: TGTGCCAGCAGCTTGGGACCGCTCACTGAAGCTTTCTTT.

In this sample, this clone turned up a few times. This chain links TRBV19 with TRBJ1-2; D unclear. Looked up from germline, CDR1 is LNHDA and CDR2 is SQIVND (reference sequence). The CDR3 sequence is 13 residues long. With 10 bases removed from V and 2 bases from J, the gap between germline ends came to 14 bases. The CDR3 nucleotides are TGTGCCACCCAGCGAGCGGGAAACTATGGCTACACCTTC. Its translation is CATQRAGNYGYTF.

The chain's CDR3 is CSALSFRETQYF. The CDR3 DNA reads as TGCAGCGCACTCTCTTTTCGGGAGACCCAGTACTTC. The chain couples TRBV29-1 to TRBJ2-5; D is unresolved. Germline values: CDR1 SQVTM, CDR2 ANQGSEA. The CDR3 has 12 residues. The V end was cut by 7 bases, the J end by 5 bases, with 14 bases between.